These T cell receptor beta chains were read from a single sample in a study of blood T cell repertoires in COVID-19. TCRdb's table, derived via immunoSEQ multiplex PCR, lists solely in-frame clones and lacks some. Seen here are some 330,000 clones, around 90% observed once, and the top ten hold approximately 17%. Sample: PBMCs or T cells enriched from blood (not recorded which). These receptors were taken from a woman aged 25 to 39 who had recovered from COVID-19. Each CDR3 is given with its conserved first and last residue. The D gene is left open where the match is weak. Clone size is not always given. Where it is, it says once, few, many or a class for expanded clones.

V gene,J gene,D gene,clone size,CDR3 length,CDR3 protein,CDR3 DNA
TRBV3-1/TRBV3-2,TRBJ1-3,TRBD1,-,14,CASSQGTVGNTIYF,TGTGCCAGCAGCCAGGGGACAGTCGGAAACACCATATATTTT
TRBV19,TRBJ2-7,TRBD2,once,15,CASSIPGLGPYEQYF,TGTGCCAGTAGTATACCCGGACTAGGGCCCTACGAGCAGTACTTC
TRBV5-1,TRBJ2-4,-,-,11,CASSYEDIQYF,TGCGCCAGCAGCTACGAGGACATTCAGTACTTC
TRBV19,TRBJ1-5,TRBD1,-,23,CASSMFGKIQRRAGGLGNQPQHF,TGTGCCAGTAGTATGTTTGGAAAAATTCAAAGGAGGGCAGGGGGTCTTGGCAATCAGCCCCAGCATTTT
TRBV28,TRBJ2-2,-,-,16,CASSLYRGTNTGELFF,TGTGCCAGCAGTTTATATCGGGGAACGAACACCGGGGAGCTGTTTTTT
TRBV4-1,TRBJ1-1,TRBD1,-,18,CASSQGAGTGGRNTEAFF,TGCGCCAGCAGCCAAGGGGCAGGGACAGGGGGTCGGAACACTGAAGCTTTCTTT
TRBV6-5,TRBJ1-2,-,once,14,CASSYSGDTLGYTF,TGTGCCAGCAGTTACTCGGGGGACACTTTAGGCTACACCTTC
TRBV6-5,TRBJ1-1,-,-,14,CASSTHRTDTEAFF,TGTGCCAGCAGTACGCACAGGACAGACACTGAAGCTTTCTTT
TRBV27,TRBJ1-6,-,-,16,CASSLVGASYNSPLHF,TGTGCCAGCAGTTTAGTAGGGGCCTCCTATAATTCACCCCTCCACTTT
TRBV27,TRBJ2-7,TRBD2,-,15,CASSTPRGGAYEQYF,TGTGCCAGCTCCACACCTCGGGGGGGGGCGTACGAGCAGTACTTC
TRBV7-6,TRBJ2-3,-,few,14,CASSNNPGYPTQYF,TGTGCCAGCAGCAACAACCCAGGGTACCCTACGCAGTATTTT
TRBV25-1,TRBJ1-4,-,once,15,CASSEGRGPNEKLFF,TGTGCCAGCAGTGAAGGCAGGGGCCCTAATGAAAAACTGTTTTTT
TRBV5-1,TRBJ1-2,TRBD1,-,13,CASSLAIEGAKTF,TGCGCCAGCAGCTTGGCCATCGAGGGGGCCAAGACCTTC
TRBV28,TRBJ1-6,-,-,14,CASSPDSLNSPLHF,TGTGCCAGCAGTCCGGACAGCCTTAATTCACCCCTCCACTTT
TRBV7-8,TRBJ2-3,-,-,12,CASSFRGNAQYF,TGTGCCAGCAGCTTTAGAGGTAACGCGCAGTATTTT
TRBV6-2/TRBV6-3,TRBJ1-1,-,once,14,CASSSVEINTEAFF,TGTGCCAGCAGTTCGGTTGAGATAAACACTGAAGCTTTCTTT
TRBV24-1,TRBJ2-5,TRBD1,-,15,CASGQGGTPEETQYF,TGTGCCAGCGGACAGGGGGGCACCCCCGAAGAGACCCAGTACTTC
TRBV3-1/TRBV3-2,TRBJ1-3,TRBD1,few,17,CASSQDLGAGQGNTIYF,TGTGCCAGCAGCCAAGATCTGGGTGCGGGACAGGGAAACACCATATATTTT
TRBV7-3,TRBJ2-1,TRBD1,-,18,CASSPGQGGLKFYNEQFF,TGTGCCAGCAGCCCGGGACAGGGTGGTTTAAAGTTCTACAATGAGCAGTTCTTC
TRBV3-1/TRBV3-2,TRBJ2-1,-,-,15,CASSQVRVAYNEQFF,TGTGCCAGCAGCCAAGTACGGGTCGCCTACAATGAGCAGTTCTTC
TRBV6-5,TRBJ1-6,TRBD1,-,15,CASSYGRDRGSPLHF,TGTGCCAGCAGTTACGGGCGGGACAGGGGATCACCCCTCCACTTT
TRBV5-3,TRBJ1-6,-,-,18,CARSLCVRQVSYNSPLHF,TGTGCCAGAAGCTTGTGTGTTCGGCAGGTCTCCTATAATTCACCCCTCCACTTT
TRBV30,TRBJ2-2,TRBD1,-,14,CAWSRGQVTGELFF,TGTGCCTGGAGCAGGGGGCAAGTAACCGGGGAGCTGTTTTTT
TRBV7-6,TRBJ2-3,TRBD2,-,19,CASSPIPPLRGEPTDTQYF,TGTGCCAGCAGCCCTATCCCGCCCCTTCGGGGGGAGCCCACAGATACGCAGTATTTT
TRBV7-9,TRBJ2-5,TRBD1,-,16,CASRTRTGTNQETQYF,TGTGCCAGCAGGACGCGGACAGGGACAAACCAAGAGACCCAGTACTTC
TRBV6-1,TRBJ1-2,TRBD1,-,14,CASSDRDRGYGYTF,TGTGCCAGCAGTGACCGGGACAGGGGCTATGGCTACACCTTC
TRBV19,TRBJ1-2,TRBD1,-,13,CASMGTGSHGYTF,TGTGCCAGTATGGGGACAGGGAGCCATGGCTACACCTTC
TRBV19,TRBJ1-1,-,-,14,CASSIISSSEAAFF,TGTGCCAGTAGTATTATATCGAGTTCTGAGGCGGCTTTCTTT
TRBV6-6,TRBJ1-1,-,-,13,CASSRVVNTEAFF,TGTGCCAGCAGCCGAGTCGTGAACACTGAAGCTTTCTTT
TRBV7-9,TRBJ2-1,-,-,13,CASSSGRYNEQFF,TGTGCCAGCAGCTCGGGGAGGTACAATGAGCAGTTCTTC
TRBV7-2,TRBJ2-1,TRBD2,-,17,CASSRGEGLAVYNEQFF,TGTGCCAGCAGCCGGGGCGAGGGACTAGCGGTTTATAATGAGCAGTTCTTC
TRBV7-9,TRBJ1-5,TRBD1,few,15,CASSLGGRGNQPQHF,TGTGCCAGCAGCTTAGGGGGCAGGGGGAATCAGCCCCAGCATTTT
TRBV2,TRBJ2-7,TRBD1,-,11,CAGQGKGEQYF,TGTGCCGGACAGGGTAAGGGCGAGCAGTACTTC
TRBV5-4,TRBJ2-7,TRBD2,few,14,CASRSLAGDDEQYF,TGTGCCAGCAGGTCACTAGCGGGAGACGACGAGCAGTACTTC
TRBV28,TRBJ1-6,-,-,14,CASSSTGLNSPLHF,TGTGCCAGCAGTTCAACCGGACTTAATTCACCCCTCCACTTT
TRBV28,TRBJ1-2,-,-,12,CASSATGYGYTF,TGTGCCAGCTCCGCCACCGGCTATGGCTACACCTTC
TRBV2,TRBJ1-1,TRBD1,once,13,CASSATGLVEAFF,TGTGCCAGCAGTGCGACAGGGTTAGTAGAAGCTTTCTTT
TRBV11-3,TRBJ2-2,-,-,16,CASSPPGGIFTGELFF,TGTGCCAGCAGCCCCCCAGGAGGGATCTTTACCGGGGAGCTGTTTTTT
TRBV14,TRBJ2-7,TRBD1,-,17,CASSHNYRDRQSYEQYF,TGTGCCAGCAGCCACAACTACCGGGACAGGCAATCCTACGAGCAGTACTTC
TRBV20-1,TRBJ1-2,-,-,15,CSASDPRQVGLSYTF,TGCAGTGCTAGTGACCCCCGACAGGTTGGGTTGAGCTACACCTTC
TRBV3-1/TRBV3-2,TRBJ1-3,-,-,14,CASSPGFPGNTIYF,TGTGCCAGCAGCCCAGGGTTCCCTGGAAACACCATATATTTT
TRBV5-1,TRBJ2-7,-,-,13,CASSLTRAYEQYF,TGCGCCAGCAGCTTGACCAGGGCCTACGAGCAGTACTTC